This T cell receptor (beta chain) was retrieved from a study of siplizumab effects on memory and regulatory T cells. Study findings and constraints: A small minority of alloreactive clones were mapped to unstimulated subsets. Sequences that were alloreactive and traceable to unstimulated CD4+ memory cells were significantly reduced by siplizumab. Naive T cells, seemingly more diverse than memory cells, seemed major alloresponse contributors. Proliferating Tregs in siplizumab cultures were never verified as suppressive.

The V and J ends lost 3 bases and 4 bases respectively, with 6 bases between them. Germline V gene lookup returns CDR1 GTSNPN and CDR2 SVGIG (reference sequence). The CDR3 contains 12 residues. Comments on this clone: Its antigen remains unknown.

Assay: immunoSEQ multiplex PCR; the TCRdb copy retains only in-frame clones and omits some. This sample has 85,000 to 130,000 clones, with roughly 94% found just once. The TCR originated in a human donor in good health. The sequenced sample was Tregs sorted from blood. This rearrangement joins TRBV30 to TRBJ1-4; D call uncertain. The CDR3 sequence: CAWRSFNEKLFF. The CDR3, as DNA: TGTGCCTGGAGAAGCTTTAATGAAAAACTGTTTTTT.